A selection of T cell receptor beta chains follows, all from one sample in a study of blood T cells in healthy people across ages. TCRdb redid the calling of the 5' RACE reads with MiXCR, one entry per CDR3 protein. The table records under 850,000 distinct CDR3 sequences, about 37% of them present only once. Sequencing was carried out using blood. These receptors were obtained from a man between 18 and 35 years old in good health. The CDR3 runs from the conserved cysteine through the conserved F or W. The D gene is left open where the match is weak. Part of the rows lack a size; the others show once, few, many or a class for expanded clones.

V	J	size	D	CDR3	DNA
TRBV20-1	TRBJ2-6	once	-	CSASGADNVPTF	TGCAGTGCTAGTGGGGCAGACAACGTCCCGACTTTC
TRBV20-1	TRBJ1-2	few	TRBD1	CSARDGTGGRGYTF	TGCAGTGCTAGAGATGGGACAGGGGGCCGTGGCTACACCTTC
TRBV5-5	TRBJ2-5	-	-	CASSLALGLGYNEQYF	TGTGCCAGCAGCTTGGCATTGGGACTGGGTTACAATGAGCAGTACTTC
TRBV4-3	TRBJ2-6	-	-	CASSQEGGSGANVLTF	TGCGCCAGCAGCCAAGAAGGGGGCTCTGGGGCCAACGTCCTGACTTTC
TRBV20-1	TRBJ2-7	many	TRBD1	CSARPPTGVREQYF	TGCAGTGCTAGACCCCCGACAGGGGTTAGGGAGCAGTACTTC
TRBV7-9	TRBJ2-1	few	-	CASSAGLPFYNEQFF	TGTGCCAGCAGCGCGGGACTCCCGTTCTACAATGAGCAGTTCTTC
TRBV27	TRBJ1-6	-	-	CASAPYNSPLHF	TGTGCCAGCGCGCCTTATAATTCACCCCTCCACTTT
TRBV7-2	TRBJ1-6	-	TRBD1	CASSYVGTGGAGGNSPLHF	TGTGCCAGCAGCTATGTTGGGACAGGGGGCGCGGGGGGAAATTCACCCCTCCACTTT
TRBV10-3	TRBJ1-5	-	-	CAIWEVGNQPQHF	TGTGCCATATGGGAAGTGGGGAATCAGCCCCAGCATTTT
TRBV5-5	TRBJ1-2	-	-	CASSPRTAYNYGYTF	TGTGCCAGCAGCCCCCGGACCGCCTATAACTATGGCTACACCTTC
TRBV19	TRBJ1-5	-	TRBD1	CASSQTGVGPQHF	TGTGCCAGTAGTCAGACAGGGGTCGGGCCCCAGCATTTT
TRBV4-3	TRBJ2-2	-	-	CASSQDQSRPPRSGELFF	TGCGCCAGCAGCCAAGATCAGTCCCGGCCCCCACGCTCCGGGGAGCTGTTTTTT
TRBV12-3/TRBV12-4	TRBJ2-3	many	TRBD2	CASSWISGGAPDTQYF	TGTGCCAGCAGTTGGATTAGCGGGGGGGCGCCGGATACGCAGTATTTT
TRBV27	TRBJ1-5	-	-	CASSWRGYNQPQHF	TGTGCCAGCAGTTGGAGGGGGTACAATCAGCCCCAGCATTTT
TRBV2	TRBJ2-3	once	-	CASTPLRIGADAQYF	TGTGCCAGCACTCCCCTCCGGATTGGGGCAGATGCGCAGTATTTT
TRBV12-5	TRBJ2-7	many	-	CASRYRDEQYF	TGTGCTAGTCGGTACAGGGACGAGCAGTACTTC
TRBV28	TRBJ1-6	-	-	CASSTVIYNSPLHF	TGTGCCAGCAGTACAGTTATCTATAATTCACCCCTCCACTTT
TRBV7-9	TRBJ2-1	few	TRBD2	CASSYGTSGAYNEQFF	TGTGCCAGCAGCTACGGGACTAGCGGGGCTTACAATGAGCAGTTCTTC
TRBV27	TRBJ2-1	few	-	CASSRAPPPSRDEQFF	TGTGCCAGCAGTCGGGCTCCTCCCCCCTCACGGGATGAGCAGTTCTTC
TRBV6-2/TRBV6-3	TRBJ2-5	few	-	CASSLLKRDRQETQYF	TGTGCCAGCAGCCTACTAAAGCGGGACAGACAAGAGACCCAGTACTTC
TRBV2	TRBJ1-2	-	-	CASKADGRGEHGYTF	TGTGCCAGCAAGGCGGACGGCAGGGGAGAGCATGGCTACACCTTC
TRBV6-6	TRBJ1-1	many	-	CASSHRTEAFF	TGTGCCAGCAGCCACCGGACAGAAGCTTTCTTT
TRBV5-1	TRBJ1-5	-	TRBD1	CASSSNGDRENQPQHF	TGCGCCAGCAGCTCGAATGGGGACAGGGAGAATCAGCCCCAGCATTTT
TRBV19	TRBJ2-5	-	TRBD1	CASSPWTGEEYF	TGTGCCAGTAGTCCGTGGACAGGGGAGGAGTACTTC
TRBV12-3/TRBV12-4	TRBJ2-5	-	TRBD2	CASRASGYQETQYF	TGTGCCAGCAGGGCTAGCGGGTACCAAGAGACCCAGTACTTC
TRBV4-3	TRBJ2-3	-	-	CASSQAGEDAQYF	TGCGCCAGCAGCCAAGCAGGGGAAGATGCGCAGTATTTT
TRBV20-1	TRBJ2-1	few	-	CSVSKSNEQFF	TGCAGTGTTTCAAAGAGCAATGAGCAGTTCTTC
TRBV5-1	TRBJ2-1	many	TRBD2	CASSGERGRYNEQFF	TGCGCCAGCAGCGGCGAGCGGGGCCGCTACAATGAGCAGTTCTTC
TRBV18	TRBJ2-5	-	TRBD1	CASSPPQGQGIETQYF	TGTGCCAGCTCACCACCGCAAGGACAGGGAATAGAGACCCAGTACTTC
TRBV2	TRBJ1-2	few	-	CASSEWTYYGYTF	TGTGCCAGCAGTGAGTGGACATACTATGGCTACACCTTC
TRBV6-1	TRBJ2-7	-	-	CASRPPGSYYEQYF	TGTGCCAGCAGGCCTCCCGGGAGCTACTACGAGCAGTACTTC
TRBV7-6	TRBJ2-1	-	-	CASSQGWGVNERFF	TGTGCCAGCAGCCAAGGGTGGGGAGTCAATGAGCGGTTCTTC
TRBV9	TRBJ2-5	-	-	CASSVEGRYYNEQYF	TGTGCCAGCAGCGTAGAAGGGCGGTACTACAATGAGCAGTACTTC
TRBV20-1	TRBJ2-5	many	TRBD1	CSAILGRDRETQYF	TGCAGTGCTATCCTCGGCCGGGACAGAGAGACCCAGTACTTC
TRBV10-3	TRBJ2-7	few	-	CAISRDKYNEQYF	TGTGCCATCAGTCGGGACAAATACAATGAGCAGTACTTC
TRBV12-3/TRBV12-4	TRBJ1-2	-	-	CASSLNGLGLQGYTF	TGTGCCAGCAGTTTAAATGGCCTTGGACTCCAGGGCTACACCTTC
TRBV5-6	TRBJ1-4	few	-	CASSLGQWNEKLFF	TGTGCCAGCAGCTTGGGCCAGTGGAATGAAAAACTGTTTTTT
TRBV7-2	TRBJ2-2	-	-	CASSFRQRNTGELFF	TGTGCCAGCAGCTTTCGACAAAGGAACACCGGGGAGCTGTTTTTT
TRBV9	TRBJ2-1	-	-	CASSLGGSDHNEQFF	TGTGCCAGCAGCCTTGGGGGCTCAGACCACAATGAGCAGTTCTTC
TRBV7-2	TRBJ2-5	-	TRBD2	CASSPSGAHNEQYF	TGTGCCAGCAGCCCTAGCGGGGCCCACAATGAGCAGTACTTC
TRBV10-3	TRBJ2-7	-	-	CAISETGYYEQYF	TGTGCCATCAGTGAGACAGGCTACTACGAGCAGTACTTC